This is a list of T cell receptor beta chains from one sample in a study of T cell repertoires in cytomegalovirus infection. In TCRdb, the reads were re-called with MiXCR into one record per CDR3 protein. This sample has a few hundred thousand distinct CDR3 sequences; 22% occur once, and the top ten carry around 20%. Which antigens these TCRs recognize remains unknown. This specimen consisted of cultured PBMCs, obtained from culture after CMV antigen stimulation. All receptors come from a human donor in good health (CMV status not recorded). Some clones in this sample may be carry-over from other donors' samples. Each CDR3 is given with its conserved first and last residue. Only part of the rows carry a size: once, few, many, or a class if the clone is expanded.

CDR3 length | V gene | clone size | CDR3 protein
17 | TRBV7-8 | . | CASSLAVQTSGANVLTF
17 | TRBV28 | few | CASSLPGSSGQYNEQFF
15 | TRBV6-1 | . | CASSEDPLGNTEAFF
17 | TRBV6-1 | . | CASSDSFQTSLRKTQYF
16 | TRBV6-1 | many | CASSLFPDGNTGELFF
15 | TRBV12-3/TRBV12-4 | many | CASSGSGTGGDGYTF
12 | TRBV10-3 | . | CAIRSLDYGYTF
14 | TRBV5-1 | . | CASRPTSALNEQFF
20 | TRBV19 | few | CASSIPNLYRGYQLDYGYTF
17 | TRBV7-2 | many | CASSLNLVAGGGETQYF
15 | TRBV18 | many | CASSPHDQMNTEAFF
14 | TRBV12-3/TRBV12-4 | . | CASSYYQGTHGYTF
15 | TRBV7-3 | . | CASSLFGDGDYEQYF
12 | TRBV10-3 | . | CAIGNSVDEQYF
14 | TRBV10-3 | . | CAISGLGGADTQYF
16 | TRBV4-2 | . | CASSQVPGGKTDTQYF
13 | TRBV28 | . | CASSPVYPDEQFF
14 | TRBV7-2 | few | CASGTSVGTDTQYF
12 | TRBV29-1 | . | CSVVGTDYGYTF
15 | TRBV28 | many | CASSLFRLSNYGYTF
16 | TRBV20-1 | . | CSARGTSGRDYNEQFF
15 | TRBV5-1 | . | CASSFTAGGYNEQFF
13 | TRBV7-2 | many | CASSRDLPTEAFF
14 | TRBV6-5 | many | CASSYRLSYNEQFF
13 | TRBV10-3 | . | CAITGTNQETQYF
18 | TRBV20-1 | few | CSAREGLAGLRSYNEQFF
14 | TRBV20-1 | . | CSASRLASSAEQYF
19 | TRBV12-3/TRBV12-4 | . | CASSLRGPMTSRSSYEQYF